This entry lists 30 T cell receptor beta chains sequenced from one sample in a study of T cells in Graves' hyperthyroidism and ophthalmopathy. RNA transcripts provided the source from which TCR beta CDR3 regions were amplified. The HTBI set primed first-round TCR CDR3 RT-PCR. Using its own MiXCR run on the multiplex PCR reads, TCRdb lists one record per CDR3 protein. The table lists approximately 600,000 distinct CDR3 sequences, around 21% of them singletons. Material for sequencing was blood. These receptors were taken from a man in his thirties or forties with Graves' ophthalmopathy.

This clonotype was counted many times. The chain combines TRBV11-2 with TRBJ1-1; a weak D match, TRBD1 (5 bases). Germline assignment: CDR1 SGHAT and CDR2 FQNNGV. V gave up 5 bases and J gave up 2 bases, with 12 bases separating them. The CDR3 spans 14 residues. The CDR3 coding sequence is TGTGCCAGCAGCCCACAGGCGGTCAACACTGAAGCTTTCTTT. Its translation: CASSPQAVNTEAFF.

The chain employs TRBV29-1 and TRBJ1-1; perhaps TRBD1 as D (5 bases). The V gene lost 3 bases and the J gene lost 5 bases, with 16 bases spanning the gap. The V gene's germline CDR1 is SQVTM and CDR2 ANQGSEA. The CDR3 is 14 residues long. CDR3 DNA: TGCAGCGTTGAGGTCGTGGCAGGGCGGACTGAAGCTTTCTTT. Its protein product is CSVEVVAGRTEAFF.

Many counts were recorded for this clonotype. The chain uses TRBV6-1 and TRBJ1-1; no firm D call. Germline V lookup: CDR1 MNHNS, CDR2 SASEGT. This CDR3 region has 15 residues. V was trimmed by 3 bases and J by 4 bases, leaving 15 bases between them. This chain's CDR3 is CASSDSSPPGTEAFF. The CDR3 DNA follows: TGTGCCAGCAGTGATAGCTCGCCCCCGGGCACTGAAGCTTTCTTT.

This clonotype was recorded a few times. This chain connects TRBV20-1 to TRBJ1-4, with 7 bases that match TRBD1. Trimming cost V 4 bases and J 1 base; bases outside gene matches: 6. CDR3 length: 15 residues. Germline loops: CDR1 DFQATT, CDR2 SNEGSKA (reference sequence). The CDR3 DNA is TGCAGTGCTACAGGGGGGGGTGGAACTAATGAAAAACTGTTTTTT. This sequence encodes CSATGGGGTNEKLFF.

This clonotype was counted at least ten times. The genes are TRBV12-3 or TRBV12-4 and TRBJ1-1; a weak D match, TRBD1 (6 bases). Trimming left V 6 bases short and J 7 bases short, with 15 bases between. This CDR3 spans 13 amino acids. CDR3 protein: CASSRVRGDEAFF. In DNA, the CDR3 is TGTGCCAGCAGCCGAGTTAGGGGGGATGAAGCTTTCTTT.

The chain joins TRBV6-1 to TRBJ1-4, with 9 positions matching TRBD1. Germline V gene lookup returns CDR1 MNHNS and CDR2 SASEGT. The CDR3 is 15 amino acids. The V and J ends lost 6 bases and 5 bases, in that order; junction bases with no gene match: 7. CDR3 DNA: TGTGCCAGCAGGAGGAAGGGACAGGGAAATGAAAAACTGTTTTTT. Its protein is CASRRKGQGNEKLFF.

The chain employs TRBV20-1 and TRBJ1-2, with TRBD1 matching over 7 bases. This CDR3 has 15 amino acids. Germline trimming cut 0 bases from V and 8 bases from J; bases unmatched to any gene: 12. Germline V lookup: CDR1 DFQATT, CDR2 SNEGSKA (reference sequence). This CDR3 reads CSARDPVGGAGGYTF. The DNA for the CDR3 is TGCAGTGCTAGAGATCCGGTAGGGGGCGCGGGAGGCTACACCTTC.

This clonotype was detected many times. The chain links TRBV4-1 to TRBJ1-5, with a weak D call TRBD1 (5 bases). The CDR3 runs to 15 residues. The germline gives CDR1 MGHRA, CDR2 YSYEKL. The V end was cut by 1 base, the J end by 1 base, with 8 bases between. The DNA of the CDR3 is TGCGCCAGCAGCCAAGTACGGGACAGCAATCAGCCCCAGCATTTT. It is translated as CASSQVRDSNQPQHF.

This chain uses TRBV7-2 with TRBJ2-6, with D perhaps assigned TRBD1 or TRBD2 (6 bases each). V was trimmed by 5 bases and J by 0 bases, leaving 17 bases between them. This CDR3 is built from 18 residues. Germline CDR1 SGHTA, CDR2 FQGNSA. The CDR3 loop is CASSARGQSVSGANVLTF. CDR3 nucleotides: TGTGCCAGCAGCGCCCGGGGGCAGTCGGTCTCTGGGGCCAACGTCCTGACTTTC.

This clonotype was picked up a small number of times. The V call is TRBV4-2, the J call TRBJ2-3, with 9 nucleotides matching TRBD2. The CDR3 spans 16 residues. Germline CDR1 LGHNA, CDR2 YNFKEQ. V lost 0 bases to trimming and J lost 5 bases; unmatched junction nucleotides: 6. This chain's CDR3 is CASSQDLASGKDTQYF. The DNA for the CDR3 is TGTGCCAGCAGCCAAGATCTAGCTAGCGGGAAAGATACGCAGTATTTT.

This clonotype was picked up many times. The chain combines TRBV12-3 or TRBV12-4 with TRBJ1-2, with D uncertain. V dropped 1 base and J dropped 7 bases, with 4 bases sitting between them. The CDR3 runs 11 residues. The DNA for the CDR3 is TGTGCCAGCAGTTTAGGCGCTGGCTACACCTTC. Translating gives CASSLGAGYTF.

The chain has TRBV7-2 and TRBJ2-5; 9 bases are shared with TRBD2. CDR3 length: 15 residues. V trimming: 4 bases; J trimming: 4 bases; junction bases outside the gene matches: 7. The germline gives CDR1 SGHTA, CDR2 FQGNSA. CDR3 loop: CASSSGGTSRETQYF. The CDR3 DNA follows: TGTGCCAGCAGCTCCGGCGGGACTAGCAGAGAGACCCAGTACTTC.

This clonotype was seen at least ten times. This sequence joins TRBV2 and TRBJ2-2, with TRBD1 identical over 8 bases. After removal of 5 bases from V and 7 bases from J, the junction contained 6 bases not matched to a gene. CDR1 is SNHLY, CDR2 FYNNEI, per germline. The CDR3 has 14 residues. CDR3 DNA sequence: TGTGCCAGCAGTTCCTCAGGGGGCGGCGGGGAGCTGTTTTTT. This sequence encodes CASSSSGGGGELFF.

This rearrangement joins TRBV27 to TRBJ2-7; 10 bases line up with TRBD2. The CDR3 extends over 15 amino acids. Per the germline V gene, CDR1 is MNHEY and CDR2 is SMNVEV (reference sequence). V lost 1 base and J lost 3; bases outside the gene matches: 3. The CDR3 DNA reads as TGTGCCAGCAGTTTATTGTCTAGCGGGAGCTACGAGCAGTACTTC. Its translation: CASSLLSSGSYEQYF.

This clonotype was counted ten times or more. The CDR3 nucleotides read TGTGCCAGCAGCTTTGGGCAGAGCAATCAGCCCCAGCATTTT. It specifies CASSFGQSNQPQHF. The J gene is TRBJ1-5, the V gene TRBV7-8; D gene unclear. The CDR3 is 14 residues long. V was trimmed by 3 bases and J by 1 base, leaving 7 bases between them. Germline lookup yields CDR1 SGHVS and CDR2 FQNEAQ.

A few counts support this clonotype. V and J are TRBV20-1 and TRBJ2-2; D unclear. Between the trimmed V and J ends, which lost 3 bases and 0 bases, there was a span of 8 bases. The germline gives CDR1 DFQATT, CDR2 SNEGSKA (reference sequence). CDR3 length: 14 residues. The CDR3 reads CSASEKSNTGELFF. In DNA form, the CDR3 reads TGCAGTGCTAGCGAAAAATCGAACACCGGGGAGCTGTTTTTT.

This clonotype showed up just a few times. The V and J genes are TRBV3-1 and TRBJ2-5; 12 nucleotides align to TRBD2. CDR1 is LGHDT and CDR2 is YNNKEL in the germline V gene (reference sequence). V was clipped by 7 bases and J by 2 bases; unmatched bases: 5. The length of the CDR3 is 15 residues. CDR3 sequence (DNA): TGTGCCAGCAAAGCCGGACTAGCGGGGCAAGAGACCCAGTACTTC. It yields the protein CASKAGLAGQETQYF.

V and J are TRBV6-5 and TRBJ2-5; 7 bases map to TRBD2. The length of the CDR3 is 19 residues. The J segment lost 4 bases and the V segment lost 2 bases, leaving 19 bases of the junction unmatched. CDR1 and CDR2 (germline): MNHEY, SVGAGI. The CDR3, as DNA: TGTGCCAGCAGTTACACCCTAAGTGCGGGAGAGGCATTTGCAGAGACCCAGTACTTC. It yields the protein CASSYTLSAGEAFAETQYF.

The chain uses TRBV6-1 and TRBJ2-7, with 14 nucleotides matching TRBD2. Trimming at V came to 10 bases and at J to 5 bases, leaving 10 bases not matched to a gene. This CDR3 has 15 amino acids. From germline, CDR1 is MNHNS and CDR2 SASEGT. CDR3 residues: CAISGLAGGLHEQYF. The CDR3 DNA follows: TGTGCCATCTCCGGACTAGCGGGAGGTCTGCACGAGCAGTACTTC.

This sequence joins TRBV5-1 and TRBJ2-1, with TRBD2 matching 8 bases. Germline trimming cut 4 bases from V and 6 bases from J; bases unmatched to any gene: 6. From germline, CDR1 is SGHRS and CDR2 YFSETQ. The CDR3 is made up of 14 amino acids. The CDR3 DNA reads TGCGCCAGCAGCCTCGGGGGGGGGCCCAATGAGCAGTTCTTC. This gives the protein CASSLGGGPNEQFF. The full variable domain, its missing parts supplied by reference TRBV5-1 and TRBJ2-1, is KAGVTQTPRYLIKTRGQQVTLSCSPISGHRSVSWYQQTPGQGLQFLFEYFSETQRNKGNFPGRFSGRQFSNSRSEMNVSTLELGDSALYLCASSLGGGPNEQFFGPGTRLTVL.

The sample holds many counts of this clonotype. The chain uses TRBV7-8 and TRBJ2-7; D is perhaps TRBD1 (5 bases). The CDR3 is 15 residues long. Germline CDR1 SGHVS, CDR2 FQNEAQ. V gave up 0 bases and J gave up 2 bases, with 11 bases separating them. In DNA form, the CDR3 reads TGTGCCAGCAGCTTAGCGCGCGACAGTACCTACGAGCAGTACTTC. Its translation is CASSLARDSTYEQYF.

The rearrangement uses TRBV3-1 and TRBJ1-2; a possible D gene is TRBD1 (5 bases). The CDR3 loop spans 15 amino acids. The germline V and J ends were trimmed by 4 bases and 9 bases, with 21 bases remaining between them. Per germline, CDR1 LGHDT and CDR2 YNNKEL (reference sequence). CDR3 nucleotides: TGTGCCAGCAGCCCCCGGGACTGGGGGAGGAATAGCTACACCTTC. Its protein product is CASSPRDWGRNSYTF.

This clonotype occurred many times. The chain joins TRBV28 to TRBJ2-1, with 8 bases lining up with TRBD2. CDR3 length equals 16 residues. Germline V CDR1 and CDR2: MDHEN, SYDVKM. V was pared by 6 bases and J by 4 bases, with 11 bases of the junction left unmatched. The CDR3 is CASSPLTSGMYNEQFF. DNA for the CDR3: TGTGCCAGCAGCCCGCTAACTAGCGGCATGTACAATGAGCAGTTCTTC.

This clonotype was seen ten or more times. The rearrangement links TRBV28 to TRBJ1-5; D ambiguous. Germline CDR1 is MDHEN and CDR2 is SYDVKM. The CDR3 runs 13 residues. The V end lost 3 bases, the J end lost 6 bases, and 9 bases lay between the germline ends. CDR3 coding DNA: TGTGCCAGCAGTTTTGGGAGGGTTCAGCCCCAGCATTTT. Translating it yields CASSFGRVQPQHF.

This clonotype was recorded a few times. This chain links TRBV5-4 with TRBJ2-7; 13 bases map to TRBD2. Per germline, CDR1 SGHNT and CDR2 YYREEE (reference sequence). Unmatched junction bases numbered 5, after V lost 5 bases and J lost 0 bases. The CDR3 contains 16 residues. The CDR3 DNA sequence: TGTGCCAGCAGTCGACTAGCGGGAGGATCCTCCTACGAGCAGTACTTC. It codes for CASSRLAGGSSYEQYF. Full variable domain (outside the CDR3, taken from reference TRBV5-4 and TRBJ2-7): ETGVTQSPTHLIKTRGQQVTLRCSSQSGHNTVSWYQQALGQGPQFIFQYYREEENGRGNFPPRFSGLQFPNYSSELNVNALELDDSALYLCASSRLAGGSSYEQYFGPGTRLTVT.

This clonotype has more than one count but fewer than ten. The chain joins TRBV5-1 to TRBJ1-1; TRBD1 matches 10 bases. Germline loops: CDR1 SGHRS, CDR2 YFSETQ. Trimming cost V 6 bases and J 4 bases; bases outside gene matches: 3. The CDR3 sequence is 13 residues long. The CDR3 sequence: CASTRQGATEAFF. The CDR3 DNA reads as TGCGCCAGCACCCGACAGGGGGCCACTGAAGCTTTCTTT.

In this sample, this clonotype turned up a few times. The genes are TRBV20-1 and TRBJ1-1; 9 bases map to TRBD1. V shed 5 bases and J 4 bases; nucleotides not matched to a gene: 8. Germline CDR1 is DFQATT and CDR2 is SNEGSKA (reference sequence). The CDR3 has 14 amino acids. This CDR3 is CSAPGTGLGTEAFF. DNA of the CDR3: TGCAGTGCTCCCGGGACAGGGCTCGGCACTGAAGCTTTCTTT.

This clonotype was found many times. V is TRBV30 and J is TRBJ1-5; possibly TRBD1 for D (6 bases). The CDR3 extends over 13 amino acids. Trimming took off 2 bases at V and 6 bases at J, with 11 bases between the two ends. From germline, CDR1 is GTSNPN and CDR2 SVGIG (reference sequence). The CDR3 region has the DNA TGTGCCTGGAGTTCGGACAGTGTTCAGCCCCAGCATTTT. Its translation is CAWSSDSVQPQHF.

This clonotype was counted ten times or more. J is TRBJ2-3 and V is TRBV28; D gene unclear. The CDR3 length is 12 residues. Germline CDR1 and CDR2: MDHEN and SYDVKM. V shed 7 bases and J shed 4 bases, with 9 bases lying between them. CDR3 bases: TGTGCCAGCACCCGTTCATCAGATACGCAGTATTTT. It is translated as CASTRSSDTQYF.

This clonotype was found many times. The rearrangement links TRBV12-3 or TRBV12-4 to TRBJ2-1, with 9 bases lining up with TRBD2. J gave up 5 bases and V 5 bases, and 7 bases lay outside the gene matches. The CDR3 has 15 amino acids. Here the CDR3 reads CASSLRTSGHNEQFF. CDR3 sequence (DNA): TGTGCCAGCAGTCTACGAACTAGCGGGCACAATGAGCAGTTCTTC.